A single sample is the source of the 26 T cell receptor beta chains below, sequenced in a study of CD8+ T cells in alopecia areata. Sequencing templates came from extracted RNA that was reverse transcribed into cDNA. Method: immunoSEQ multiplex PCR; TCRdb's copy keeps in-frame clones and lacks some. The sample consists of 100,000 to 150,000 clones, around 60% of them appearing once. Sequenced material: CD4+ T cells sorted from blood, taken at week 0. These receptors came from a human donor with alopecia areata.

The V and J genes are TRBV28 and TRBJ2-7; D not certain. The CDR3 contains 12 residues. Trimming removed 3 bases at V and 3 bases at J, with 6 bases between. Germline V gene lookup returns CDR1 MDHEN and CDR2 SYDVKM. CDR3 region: CASSFGRYEQYF. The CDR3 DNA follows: TGTGCCAGCAGTTTCGGGCGCTACGAGCAGTACTTC.

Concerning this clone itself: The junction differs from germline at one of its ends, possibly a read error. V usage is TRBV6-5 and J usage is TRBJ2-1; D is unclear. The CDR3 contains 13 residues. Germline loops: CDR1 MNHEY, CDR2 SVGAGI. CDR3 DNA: TGTGTCAGCAGTTACTCCGCAGACAATGAGCAGTTCTTC. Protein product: CVSSYSADNEQFF.

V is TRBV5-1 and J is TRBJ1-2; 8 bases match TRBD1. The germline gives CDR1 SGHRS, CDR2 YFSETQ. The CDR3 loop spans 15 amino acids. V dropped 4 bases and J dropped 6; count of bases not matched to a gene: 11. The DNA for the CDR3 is TGCGCCAGCAGCCAGAATCCAGGGGGCGCGCATGGCTACACCTTC. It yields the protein CASSQNPGGAHGYTF.

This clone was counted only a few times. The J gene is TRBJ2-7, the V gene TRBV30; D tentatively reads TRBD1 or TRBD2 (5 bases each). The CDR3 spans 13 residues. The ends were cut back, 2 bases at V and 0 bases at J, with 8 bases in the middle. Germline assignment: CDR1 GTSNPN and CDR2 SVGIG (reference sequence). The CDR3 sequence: CAWSSGSSYEQYF. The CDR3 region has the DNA TGTGCCTGGAGTTCAGGGAGCTCCTACGAGCAGTACTTC.

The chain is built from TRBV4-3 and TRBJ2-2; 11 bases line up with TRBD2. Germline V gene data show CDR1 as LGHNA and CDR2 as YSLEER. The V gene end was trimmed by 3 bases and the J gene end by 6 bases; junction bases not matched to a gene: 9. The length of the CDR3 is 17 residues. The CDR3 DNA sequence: TGCGCCAGCAGCCATAGCGGGAGGGCCGGTCAGTCCGGGGAGCTGTTTTTT. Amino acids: CASSHSGRAGQSGELFF.

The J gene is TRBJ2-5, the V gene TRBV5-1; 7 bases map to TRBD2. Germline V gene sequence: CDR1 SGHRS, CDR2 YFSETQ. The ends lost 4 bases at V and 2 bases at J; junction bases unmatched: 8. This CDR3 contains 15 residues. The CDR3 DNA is TGCGCCAGCAGCGGAGCGGGAAACACACAAGAGACCCAGTACTTC. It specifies CASSGAGNTQETQYF.

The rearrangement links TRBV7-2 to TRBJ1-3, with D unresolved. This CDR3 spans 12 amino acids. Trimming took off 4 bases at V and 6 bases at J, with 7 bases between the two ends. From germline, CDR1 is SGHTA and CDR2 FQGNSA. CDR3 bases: TGTGCCAGCAGCTCCCGCACAAACACCATATATTTT. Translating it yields CASSSRTNTIYF. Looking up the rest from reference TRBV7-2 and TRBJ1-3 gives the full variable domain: GAGVSQSPSNKVTEKGKDVELRCDPISGHTALYWYRQSLGQGLEFLIYFQGNSAPDKSGLPSDRFSAERTGGSVSTLTIQRTQQEDSAVYLCASSSRTNTIYFGEGSWLTVV.

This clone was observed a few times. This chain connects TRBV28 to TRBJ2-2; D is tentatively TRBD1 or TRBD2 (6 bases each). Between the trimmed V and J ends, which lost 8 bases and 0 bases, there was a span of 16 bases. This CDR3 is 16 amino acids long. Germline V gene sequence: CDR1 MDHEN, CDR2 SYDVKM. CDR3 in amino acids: CASPPPGEANTGELFF. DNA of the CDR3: TGTGCCAGCCCACCCCCAGGGGAGGCGAACACCGGGGAGCTGTTTTTT.

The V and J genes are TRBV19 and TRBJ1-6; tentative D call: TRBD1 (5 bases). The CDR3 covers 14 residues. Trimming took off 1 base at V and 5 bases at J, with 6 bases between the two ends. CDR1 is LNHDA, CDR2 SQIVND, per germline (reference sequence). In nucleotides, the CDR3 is TGTGCCAGTAGTATAGTGGGACATAATTCACCCCTCCACTTT. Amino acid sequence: CASSIVGHNSPLHF.

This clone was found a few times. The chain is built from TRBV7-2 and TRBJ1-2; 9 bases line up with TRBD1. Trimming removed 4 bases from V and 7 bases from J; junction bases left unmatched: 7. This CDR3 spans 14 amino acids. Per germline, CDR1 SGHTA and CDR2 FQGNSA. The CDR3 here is CASSSGQGDGGYTF. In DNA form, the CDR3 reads TGTGCCAGCAGCTCGGGACAGGGCGACGGTGGCTACACCTTC.

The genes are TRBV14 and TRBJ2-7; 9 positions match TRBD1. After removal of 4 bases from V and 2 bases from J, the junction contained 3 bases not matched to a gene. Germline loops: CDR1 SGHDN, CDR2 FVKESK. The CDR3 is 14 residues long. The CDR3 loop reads CASSRGQGAYEQYF. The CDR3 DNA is TGTGCCAGCAGCCGGGGACAGGGAGCCTACGAGCAGTACTTC.

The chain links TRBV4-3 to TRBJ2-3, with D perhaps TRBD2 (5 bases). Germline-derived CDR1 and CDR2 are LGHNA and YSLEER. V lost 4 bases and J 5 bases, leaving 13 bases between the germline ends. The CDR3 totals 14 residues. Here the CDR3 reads CASSPRRNVDTQYF. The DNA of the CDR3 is TGCGCCAGCAGCCCTCGGAGGAATGTAGATACGCAGTATTTT.

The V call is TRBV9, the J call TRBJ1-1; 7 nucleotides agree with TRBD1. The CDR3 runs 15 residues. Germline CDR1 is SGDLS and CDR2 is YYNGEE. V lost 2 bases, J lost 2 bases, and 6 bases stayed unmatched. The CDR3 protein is CASSVGQGVNTEAFF. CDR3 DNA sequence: TGTGCCAGCAGCGTCGGGCAGGGGGTTAACACTGAAGCTTTCTTT.

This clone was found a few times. The CDR3 sequence is CASSLGGNEQFF. Here the CDR3 DNA reads TGCGCCAGCAGCTTGGGGGGTAATGAGCAGTTCTTC. This chain joins TRBV5-1 and TRBJ2-1; D unresolved. The CDR3 covers 12 residues. Trimming removed 0 bases from V and 7 bases from J, with 5 bases in between. Germline CDR1 SGHRS, CDR2 YFSETQ. Combining the CDR3 with reference TRBV5-1 and TRBJ2-1 gives the whole variable domain KAGVTQTPRYLIKTRGQQVTLSCSPISGHRSVSWYQQTPGQGLQFLFEYFSETQRNKGNFPGRFSGRQFSNSRSEMNVSTLELGDSALYLCASSLGGNEQFFGPGTRLTVL.

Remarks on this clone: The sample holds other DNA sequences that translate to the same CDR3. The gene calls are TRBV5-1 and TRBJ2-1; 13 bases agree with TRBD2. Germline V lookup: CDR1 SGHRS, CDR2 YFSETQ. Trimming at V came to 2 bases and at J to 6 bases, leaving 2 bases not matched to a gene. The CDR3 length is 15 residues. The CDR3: CASSLGLAGVNEQFF. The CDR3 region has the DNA TGCGCCAGCAGCTTAGGACTAGCGGGAGTCAATGAGCAGTTCTTC.

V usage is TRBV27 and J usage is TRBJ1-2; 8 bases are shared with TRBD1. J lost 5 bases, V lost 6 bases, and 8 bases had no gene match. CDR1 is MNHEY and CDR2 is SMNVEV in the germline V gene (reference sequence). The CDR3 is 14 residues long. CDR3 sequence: CASSPTGEGYGYTF. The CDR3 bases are TGTGCCAGCAGCCCGACAGGGGAGGGGTATGGCTACACCTTC.

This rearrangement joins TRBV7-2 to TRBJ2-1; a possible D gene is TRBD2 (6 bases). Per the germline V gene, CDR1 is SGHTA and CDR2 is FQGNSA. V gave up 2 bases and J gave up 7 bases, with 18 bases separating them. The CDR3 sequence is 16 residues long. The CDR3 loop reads CASSLMLGTSLNEQFF. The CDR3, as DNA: TGTGCCAGCAGCTTAATGCTCGGGACTTCTCTTAATGAGCAGTTCTTC.

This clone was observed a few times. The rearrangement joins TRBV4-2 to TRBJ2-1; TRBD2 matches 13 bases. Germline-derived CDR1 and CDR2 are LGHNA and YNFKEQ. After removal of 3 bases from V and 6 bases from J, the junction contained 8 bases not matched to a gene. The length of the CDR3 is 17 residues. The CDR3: CASSQLELAGGPNEQFF. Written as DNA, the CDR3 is TGTGCCAGCAGCCAGTTGGAACTAGCGGGGGGGCCCAATGAGCAGTTCTTC.

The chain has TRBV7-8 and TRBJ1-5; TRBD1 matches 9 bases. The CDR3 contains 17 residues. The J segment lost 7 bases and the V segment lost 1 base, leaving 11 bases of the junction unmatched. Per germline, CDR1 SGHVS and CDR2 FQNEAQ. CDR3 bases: TGTGCCAGCAGCTTAGATGACCGGGACAGGGCCCGACAGCCCCAGCATTTT. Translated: CASSLDDRDRARQPQHF.

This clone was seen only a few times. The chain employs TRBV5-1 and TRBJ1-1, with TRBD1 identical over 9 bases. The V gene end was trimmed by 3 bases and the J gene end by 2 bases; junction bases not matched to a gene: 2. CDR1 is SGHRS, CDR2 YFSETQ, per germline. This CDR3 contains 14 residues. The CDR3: CASSWDRANTEAFF. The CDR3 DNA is TGCGCCAGCAGCTGGGACAGGGCCAACACTGAAGCTTTCTTT.

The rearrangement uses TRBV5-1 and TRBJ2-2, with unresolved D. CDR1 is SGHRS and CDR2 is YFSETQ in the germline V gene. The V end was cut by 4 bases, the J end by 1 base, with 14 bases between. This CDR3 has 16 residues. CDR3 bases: TGCGCCAGCAGCGCCCTAGGGTACCAGAACACCGGGGAGCTGTTTTTT. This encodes CASSALGYQNTGELFF.

DNA for the CDR3: TGTGCCAGCAGCTTAGGCCAGGGTACTAATGAAAAACTGTTTTTT. Its translation is CASSLGQGTNEKLFF. The gene calls are TRBV7-9 and TRBJ1-4, with D maybe TRBD1 (5 bases). This CDR3 comprises 15 residues. Germline V gives CDR1 SEHNR, CDR2 FQNEAQ (reference sequence). V was cut by 1 base and J by 2 bases, with 8 bases left in between.

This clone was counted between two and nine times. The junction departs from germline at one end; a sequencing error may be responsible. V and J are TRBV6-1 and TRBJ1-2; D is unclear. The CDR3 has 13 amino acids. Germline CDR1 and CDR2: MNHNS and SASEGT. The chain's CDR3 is CASSPPGEHLSPF. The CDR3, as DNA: TGTGCCAGCAGCCCTCCCGGGGAGCACCTATCCCCCTTC.

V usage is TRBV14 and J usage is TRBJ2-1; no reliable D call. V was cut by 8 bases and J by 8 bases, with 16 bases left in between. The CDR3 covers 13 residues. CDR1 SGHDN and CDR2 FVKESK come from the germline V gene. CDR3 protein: CASQDLLRDEQFF. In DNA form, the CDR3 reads TGTGCCAGCCAGGACCTTCTTCGCGATGAGCAGTTCTTC.

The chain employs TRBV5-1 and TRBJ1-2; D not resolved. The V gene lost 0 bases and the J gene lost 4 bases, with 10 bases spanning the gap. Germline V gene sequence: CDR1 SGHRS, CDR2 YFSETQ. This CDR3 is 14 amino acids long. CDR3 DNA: TGCGCCAGCAGCTTGGCCCCTACGGTCTATGGCTACACCTTC. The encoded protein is CASSLAPTVYGYTF. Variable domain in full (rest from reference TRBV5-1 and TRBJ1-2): KAGVTQTPRYLIKTRGQQVTLSCSPISGHRSVSWYQQTPGQGLQFLFEYFSETQRNKGNFPGRFSGRQFSNSRSEMNVSTLELGDSALYLCASSLAPTVYGYTFGSGTRLTVV.

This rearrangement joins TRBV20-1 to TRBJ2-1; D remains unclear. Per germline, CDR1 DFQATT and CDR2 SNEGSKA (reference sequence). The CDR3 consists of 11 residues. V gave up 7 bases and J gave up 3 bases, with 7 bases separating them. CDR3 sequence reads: CSGDHYNEQFF. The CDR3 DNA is TGCAGTGGGGATCACTACAATGAGCAGTTCTTC.